This T cell receptor (beta chain) was retrieved from a study of shared clonotypes between healthy human individuals (dated by TCRdb to the early 2020s). With regard to the full study: Three men and a couple of women, aged 18 to 49 years, made up the cohort. To estimate repertoire size and how much clonotype sharing occurs between individuals, the study deeply sequenced the blood TCR repertoires of five or six healthy adults. Leukapheresis yielded between about 0.85 and 9 billion PBMCs per donor. To increase sequencing depth and limit assay-specific biases, different laboratories used diverse techniques to prepare libraries and sequence TCR repertoires. For each donor, CD4 naive and CD4 memory were each given three plates, CD8 naive was given two plates, and CD8 memory was given one plate. What the research found in general, with its limitations: Across four donors, 5% to 6% of naive CD4, 3% to 4% of naive CD8, 2% to 2.5% of memory CD4, and roughly 0.4% of memory CD8 clonotypes were shared. Even with the large sequencing depth, rarefaction of the sorted-subset datasets indicated that sequencing was incomplete. The genetic and exposure-history diversity represented was limited by the small number of donors. Compared with non-shared clonotypes, the clonotypes found in all four sorted-subset donors had higher generation probabilities. Sampling was restricted to blood, and TCR repertoires in tissues likely differ from the TCR repertoires found in blood. Naive subsets generally had larger estimated clonotype richness than memory subsets did. Based on pairwise subsampling, the degree of clonotype sharing among donors was expected to be affected by sequencing depth.

The donors were healthy, HIV-negative adults with no recently reported acute infections or vaccinations. Every donor was a Caucasian adult living in Nashville, Tennessee, USA. CD4+ T cells were enriched by magnetic negative selection; naive cells were then positively selected on CD45RA, and the negative fraction formed the memory subset. Blood was obtained by leukapheresis, after which PBMCs were separated by Ficoll-Histopaque density gradient centrifugation and cryopreserved in liquid nitrogen vapor phase. Analytical flow cytometry was used to check the purity and quantity of every magnetically sorted T cell population. From each sorted fraction, genomic DNA was isolated and quantified by UV absorbance on a Nanodrop 2000c. Regarding this clone: What this receptor recognizes is not known. The input lacks base qualities; no much larger clone sits a single base away.

Using the deep immunoSEQ assay, TCR CDR3 regions were amplified from genomic DNA by multiplex PCR. Extracted genomic DNA from each cell subset was distributed evenly across all wells of several immunoSEQ 96-well plates, and each plate was treated as a replicate. Each replicate PCR for sorted subsets received around 0.2 ug genomic DNA, equal to roughly 29,000 T cell genomes. Purified libraries were measured with a Qubit 3.0 fluorometer, size-checked on a Bioanalyzer 2100, and measured again with the KAPA Library Quantification kit. A separate single-read 150-cycle Illumina NextSeq 550 flow cell was used to sequence each immunoSEQ 96-well plate. The authors' analysis ran thus. Because the immunoSEQ output held only junctional sequences and lacked quality scores, the filtering could not match the filtering applied to full-length reads. To assign V/J genes and CDR3, sequences were annotated using PyIR, a Python wrapper for IgBLAST v1.9, with IMGT germline references. Reads were filtered out if the reads had weak V/J assignments (E-value above 1e-6), no CDR3, stop codons, out-of-frame junctions, or ambiguous translated residues. V3J clonotypes were defined as sequences sharing the same inferred V gene, J gene, and CDR3 amino acid sequence. Percentage overlap between repertoires was calculated by dividing the number of shared unique clonotypes by the size of the smaller repertoire. Richness of each repertoire was evaluated using RTK rarefaction, the Chao1 estimator, and Recon v2.1 estimates of unobserved clonotypes. OLGA was used to compute generation probabilities for all TCRbeta clonotypes that the gDNA method yielded from a handful of donors. The table was pulled from immuneACCESS by TCRdb, which kept in-frame rearrangements only. Such tables lose some clones; where checked, under half of the loss comes from unresolved V genes, and the rest has no known cause. V, J and clone size are those of that table, while D and trimming were read from the DNA. This sample is represented by fewer than 1.4 million clones; 70% to 80% of them were singletons. 0.6% to 0.75% of the sample goes to the ten largest clones.

The germline V gene yields MNHEY for CDR1 and SVGAGI for CDR2. The cysteine opens and the phenylalanine closes a CDR3 of 16 amino acids. The kept DNA is CDR3 alone, 48 bases in frame from the first base. V is pared back by 1 base and J by 3 bases, with 16 bases lying between the germline termini. Sequencing was performed on memory CD4+ T cells from PBMCs. The cell subset or site label corresponds to: CD45RA-negative fraction. The sequence is built from TRBV6-5 and TRBJ2-7, with the D call perhaps TRBD1 or TRBD2, each one matching 5 bases. This TCR was recovered from a young man in good health. Some clones in this sample may be carry-over from other donors' samples. CDR3 region: CASSYYTGRGGYEQYF. The DNA sequence is as follows: TGTGCCAGCAGTTACTATACGGGACGCGGCGGCTACGAGCAGTACTTC.